Below, 15 T cell receptor beta chains from the same sample are listed, as sequenced in a study of CD8 T cells in ankylosing spondylitis. From the 5' RACE reads, TCRdb called clonotypes with MiXCR, one entry per CDR3 protein. The sample holds 270,000 or so distinct CDR3 sequences, approximately 20% seen once. Sequences were obtained from blood, either unsorted or a sorted T cell fraction (not recorded which). These receptors were collected from a male donor with ankylosing spondylitis or in good health (not recorded which).

This clonotype was observed a few times. The chain joins TRBV21-1 to TRBJ2-2; the D call of TRBD1 is as the table states it, not checked on the DNA. TRBV21-1 is given as a pseudogene. CDR3 length equals 15 residues. The CDR3 nucleotides are TGTGCCAGCAGCACTCCCCATCAGGGGGAGGGGGAGCTGTTTTTT. It codes for CASSTPHQGEGELFF.

Details on this clonotype: A read error may be the cause here, since a much bigger clone is one base away. The CDR3 ends on some other residue instead of the conserved phenylalanine or tryptophan, so this is likely a read error. This chain links TRBV29-1 with TRBJ2-1; 7 nucleotides line up with TRBD2. The V gene end was trimmed by 3 bases and the J gene end by 3 bases; junction bases not matched to a gene: 8. This CDR3 is built from 15 residues. Germline CDR1 reads SQVTM; CDR2 reads ANQGSEA. CDR3 nucleotide sequence: TGCAGCGTTGATGGGGGGACTAACGTCTACAATGAGCAGTTCCTC. Translation: CSVDGGTNVYNEQFL.

This clonotype has a handful of counts. V usage is TRBV4-1 and J usage is TRBJ2-7, with 7 bases identical to TRBD2. Germline V lookup: CDR1 MGHRA, CDR2 YSYEKL. V shed 0 bases and J 2 bases; nucleotides not matched to a gene: 7. The CDR3 is 16 residues long. The CDR3 sequence is CASSQELRAGAYEQYF. The CDR3 bases are TGCGCCAGCAGCCAAGAGTTGAGGGCGGGAGCCTACGAGCAGTACTTC.

The chain combines TRBV5-1 with TRBJ2-7; perhaps D is TRBD1 or TRBD2 (5 bases each). The germline V gene encodes CDR1 SGHRS and CDR2 YFSETQ. The CDR3 is 14 amino acids. V was pared by 3 bases and J by 2 bases, with 12 bases between. CDR3: CASSSRDGTYEQYF. For the CDR3, the DNA is TGCGCCAGCAGCTCCAGGGACGGGACCTACGAGCAGTACTTC.

The rearrangement uses TRBV27 and TRBJ1-5, with 7 nucleotides matching TRBD1. Trimming took 6 bases from V and 0 from J; bases not matched to a gene: 2. Germline V lookup: CDR1 MNHEY, CDR2 SMNVEV (reference sequence). The CDR3 spans 14 residues. The CDR3 sequence is CASRTGSSNQPQHF. DNA for the CDR3: TGTGCCAGCAGGACAGGGAGTAGCAATCAGCCCCAGCATTTT.

This clonotype has only a few counts. The gene calls are TRBV20-1 and TRBJ2-7, with 10 nucleotides matching TRBD1. The CDR3 is made up of 15 amino acids. CDR1 DFQATT and CDR2 SNEGSKA come from the germline V gene (reference sequence). The junction had 8 bases not matched to a gene; V was cut back by 6 bases and J by 0 bases. The CDR3 region has the DNA TGCAGTGCCAACCGATGGACAGGGGGCTCCTACGAGCAGTACTTC. Translating it yields CSANRWTGGSYEQYF.

In regard to this clonotype: The junction differs from germline at one of its ends, possibly a read error. The chain links TRBV5-1 to TRBJ1-1, with 7 bases lining up with TRBD1. CDR3 length: 15 amino acids. Germline V gene lookup returns CDR1 SGHRS and CDR2 YFSETQ. CDR3 amino acids: CASSLGQGVKTEAFF. CDR3 nucleotides: TGCGCCAGCAGCTTGGGCCAGGGGGTGAAAACTGAAGCTTTCTTT.

This chain joins TRBV28 and TRBJ2-7; 8 positions match TRBD2. The CDR3 is 13 amino acids. J was trimmed by 2 bases and V by 7 bases; bases with no gene match: 4. Germline V gene data show CDR1 as MDHEN and CDR2 as SYDVKM. The CDR3 sequence: CASNPTSAYEQYF. The CDR3 DNA is TGTGCCAGCAACCCGACTAGCGCCTACGAGCAGTACTTC.

This clonotype showed up just a few times. The J gene is TRBJ2-1, the V gene TRBV20-1; 9 bases match TRBD2. V dropped 4 bases and J dropped 6; count of bases not matched to a gene: 10. Germline-derived CDR1 and CDR2 are DFQATT and SNEGSKA (reference sequence). CDR3 length: 15 residues. Here the CDR3 DNA reads TGCAGTGCTACCCGACTAGCGGAGAGGATCAATGAGCAGTTCTTC. This gives the protein CSATRLAERINEQFF.

The chain joins TRBV29-1 to TRBJ2-4; 7 bases are shared with TRBD1. V lost 4 bases, J lost 0 bases, and 9 bases stayed unmatched. Germline CDR1 is SQVTM and CDR2 is ANQGSEA. This CDR3 comprises 16 residues. The CDR3 DNA reads TGCAGCGTTGTCGGTCAGGGGGTCATAGCCAAAAACATTCAGTACTTC. Translation gives CSVVGQGVIAKNIQYF.

This clonotype was detected only a few times. The rearrangement links TRBV4-1 to TRBJ2-2; 8 bases match TRBD2. This CDR3 region has 18 residues. The V gene's germline CDR1 is MGHRA and CDR2 YSYEKL. The junction had 11 bases not matched to a gene; V was cut back by 5 bases and J by 0 bases. CDR3 region: CASSYRGGSGTNTGELFF. The CDR3 DNA follows: TGCGCCAGCAGCTACCGGGGGGGTAGCGGGACGAACACCGGGGAGCTGTTTTTT.

This clonotype was seen a few times. V is TRBV6-1 and J is TRBJ1-5; D is undetermined. The germline V gene encodes CDR1 MNHNS and CDR2 SASEGT. V lost 0 bases and J lost 6, with 9 bases in between. This CDR3 region has 14 residues. The CDR3 loop is CASSEAGLGQPQHF. The CDR3 DNA follows: TGTGCCAGCAGTGAAGCAGGGTTGGGTCAGCCCCAGCATTTT.

The V gene is TRBV12-3 or TRBV12-4, the J gene TRBJ1-1; D remains unclear. Trimming took 3 bases from V and 4 from J, leaving 21 bases between them. The CDR3 is 17 amino acids. The CDR3 is CASSFSQETEFGTEAFF. For the CDR3, the DNA is TGTGCCAGCAGTTTTAGTCAGGAAACGGAGTTCGGCACTGAAGCTTTCTTT.

This clonotype has a handful of counts. This chain links TRBV2 with TRBJ2-5; 8 bases are a match to TRBD1. CDR3 size: 15 residues. CDR1 and CDR2 from the germline V gene are SNHLY and FYNNEI. V was clipped by 1 base and J by 4 bases; unmatched bases: 5. The CDR3, as DNA: TGTGCCAGCAGTGAAGGGACAGGGCTCCCAGAGACCCAGTACTTC. Its protein product is CASSEGTGLPETQYF.

J is TRBJ2-1 and V is TRBV20-1; 9 bases are shared with TRBD2. CDR1 DFQATT and CDR2 SNEGSKA come from the germline V gene (reference sequence). CDR3 length: 14 amino acids. The V and J ends lost 2 bases and 10 bases, in that order; junction bases with no gene match: 9. In nucleotides, the CDR3 is TGCAGTGCTAGAAGACTAGCGGACTTTAGGGAGCAGTTCTTC. Amino acids: CSARRLADFREQFF.